These 13 T cell receptor beta chains were sequenced from one sample in a study of T cell repertoires in cytomegalovirus infection (dated by TCRdb to about 2019). The sequencing machine was an Illumina HiSeq 1500. TCRdb reran the public reads through fastp at Q25 and MiXCR, keeping productive beta chains. A single entry per CDR3 protein holds the most common genes and DNA from its merged rows. This sample holds 250,000 or so distinct CDR3 sequences; roughly 12% were observed only once. 1.5% to 2% of the sample rests with the top ten. Specimen: PBMCs. The receptor source for this set is a human donor in good health (CMV status not recorded). Some clones in this sample may be carry-over from other donors' samples.

The sample holds a few counts of this clonotype. The chain carries TRBV15 and TRBJ2-5; TRBD1 matches 8 bases. CDR3 length equals 15 residues. Germline-derived CDR1 and CDR2 are LNHNV and YYDKDF (reference sequence). With V trimmed by 4 bases and J by 2 bases, 6 bases remained unmatched. The chain's CDR3 is CATSKTWTGQETQYF. In nucleotides, the CDR3 is TGTGCCACCAGCAAGACTTGGACAGGGCAAGAGACCCAGTACTTC. The full variable domain, in which reference TRBV15 and TRBJ2-5 provide the parts outside the CDR3, is DAMVIQNPRYQVTQFGKPVTLSCSQTLNHNVMYWYQQKSSQAPKLLFHYYDKDFNNEADTPDNFQSRRPNTSFCFLDIRSPGLGDTAMYLCATSKTWTGQETQYFGPGTRLLVL.

This clonotype was seen at least ten times. The CDR3 region has the DNA TGTGCCATTCAACAGGGGGACTCCTACGAGCAGTACTTC. It encodes CAIQQGDSYEQYF. V and J are TRBV28 and TRBJ2-7; TRBD1 matches at 8 bases. Per the germline V gene, CDR1 is MDHEN and CDR2 is SYDVKM. Trimming removed 10 bases from V and 0 bases from J; junction bases left unmatched: 5. This CDR3 is built from 13 residues.

This clonotype has ten or more counts. The chain links TRBV7-2 to TRBJ2-5; 8 bases align to TRBD2. The CDR3 consists of 16 residues. The V gene's germline CDR1 is SGHTA and CDR2 FQGNSA. V was clipped by 0 bases and J by 5 bases; unmatched bases: 8. The DNA of the CDR3 is TGTGCCAGCAGCTTAGCGGGTGGGACTAGTGGTGAGACCCAGTACTTC. Translation: CASSLAGGTSGETQYF. Full variable domain (missing parts from reference TRBV7-2 and TRBJ2-5): GAGVSQSPSNKVTEKGKDVELRCDPISGHTALYWYRQSLGQGLEFLIYFQGNSAPDKSGLPSDRFSAERTGGSVSTLTIQRTQQEDSAVYLCASSLAGGTSGETQYFGPGTRLLVL.

This clonotype was detected only a few times. The chain carries TRBV20-1 and TRBJ1-6; D gene ambiguous. The ends were cut back, 3 bases at V and 6 bases at J, with 12 bases in the middle. CDR3 length: 14 residues. Germline V CDR1 and CDR2: DFQATT, SNEGSKA (reference sequence). This chain's CDR3 is CSASAGWVNSPLHF. CDR3 DNA sequence: TGCAGTGCTAGCGCGGGGTGGGTTAATTCACCCCTCCACTTT.

In regard to this clonotype: A much larger clone differs from this one at a single base, so this may be a read error. The J gene is TRBJ2-5, the V gene TRBV7-2; 7 bases line up with TRBD2. Germline V gene lookup returns CDR1 SGHTA and CDR2 FQGNSA. CDR3 length: 15 amino acids. In nucleotides, the CDR3 is TGTGCCAGCAGCTTAGCGCGTCGCGGGGGAGAGTCCCAGTACTTC. Its protein is CASSLARRGGESQYF.

This chain links TRBV6-2 or TRBV6-3 with TRBJ1-6; 7 nucleotides line up with TRBD1. Germline CDR1 reads MNHEY; CDR2 reads SVGEGT. The CDR3 is made up of 15 amino acids. The junction had 12 bases not matched to a gene; V was cut back by 11 bases and J by 5 bases. The CDR3 DNA follows: TGTGCCGTCTGCCGGGACAGCTTAAATAATTCACCCCTCCACTTT. Its translation is CAVCRDSLNNSPLHF.

Only a few counts were recorded for this clonotype. The chain uses TRBV19 and TRBJ1-6; D may be TRBD1 (6 bases). Germline V gene sequence: CDR1 LNHDA, CDR2 SQIVND (reference sequence). V was clipped by 3 bases and J by 5 bases, with 11 bases between them. The CDR3 runs to 15 residues. The CDR3 spells CASSMRGTDNSPLHF. The CDR3 nucleotides are TGTGCCAGTAGTATGAGGGGGACGGATAATTCACCCCTCCACTTT.

The sample holds many counts of this clonotype. The chain uses TRBV7-2 and TRBJ2-7, with no clear D. The CDR3 sequence is 12 residues long. Germline loops: CDR1 SGHTA, CDR2 FQGNSA. V shed 5 bases and J shed 3 bases, with 8 bases lying between them. CDR3 loop: CASSPDIYEQYF. The CDR3 DNA sequence: TGTGCCAGCAGCCCTGACATCTACGAGCAGTACTTC.

This clonotype showed up many times. This chain connects TRBV7-2 to TRBJ2-1; the D gene is possibly TRBD2 (5 bases). Germline-derived CDR1 and CDR2 are SGHTA and FQGNSA. Trimming took 4 bases from V and 5 from J, leaving 12 bases between them. This CDR3 has 14 residues. The CDR3 nucleotides are TGTGCCAGCAGCTCCCCGAGCGGAAACAATGAGCAGTTCTTC. It specifies CASSSPSGNNEQFF.

Ten or more counts support this clonotype. This chain uses TRBV10-3 with TRBJ1-1, with D uncertain. There are 16 residues in the CDR3. The V gene's germline CDR1 is ENHRY and CDR2 SYGVKD. The V end lost 3 bases, the J end lost 4 bases, and 18 bases lay between the germline ends. CDR3 region: CAISDVSTLMGTEAFF. DNA of the CDR3: TGTGCCATCAGTGATGTCAGCACCCTCATGGGCACTGAAGCTTTCTTT.

J is TRBJ2-7 and V is TRBV19; 7 nucleotides agree with TRBD1. V gave up 3 bases and J gave up 6 bases; unmatched junction bases: 5. Germline CDR1 is LNHDA and CDR2 is SQIVND (reference sequence). This CDR3 region has 13 residues. For the CDR3, the DNA is TGTGCCAGTAGTATCAACAGGGGACCCGAGCAGTACTTC. This translates into CASSINRGPEQYF.

This chain uses TRBV28 with TRBJ2-1; TRBD2 is a possible D gene (5 bases). The CDR3 contains 15 residues. The V gene lost 5 bases and the J gene lost 0 bases, with 11 bases spanning the gap. From germline, CDR1 is MDHEN and CDR2 SYDVKM. CDR3: CASSESDYSYNEQFF. The DNA of the CDR3 is TGTGCCAGCAGTGAGAGCGACTACTCCTACAATGAGCAGTTCTTC. The variable domain in full, with the rest retrieved from reference TRBV28 and TRBJ2-1, is DVKVTQSSRYLVKRTGEKVFLECVQDMDHENMFWYRQDPGLGLRLIYFSYDVKMKEKGDIPEGYSVSREKKERFSLILESASTNQTSMYLCASSESDYSYNEQFFGPGTRLTVL.

As for this clonotype: A much larger clone lies one base from this, so it may be a read error. This chain connects TRBV5-6 to TRBJ2-7; D is undetermined. This CDR3 contains 13 residues. Germline CDR1 is SGHDT and CDR2 is YYEEEE. The CDR3 DNA follows: TGTGCCAGCAGCCGAGGATCCCTCTACGGGCAGTACTTC. It specifies CASSRGSLYGQYF.